This TCR beta chain was identified during a study of CD8+ T cells in alopecia areata. CDR1 and CDR2 from the germline V gene are SQVTM and ANQGSEA. CDR3 length: 13 amino acids. Trimming took 7 bases from V and 3 from J, leaving 15 bases between them. Following extraction, RNA underwent reverse transcription to cDNA, which served as the sequencing template. Generated by immunoSEQ multiplex PCR, the TCRdb table keeps only in-frame clones and is missing some. The repertoire holds hundreds of thousands of clones, nearly 60% seen once, with around 1.8% in the top ten. Treatment described: oral pan-JAK inhibitor, 5-10 mg twice daily.

The chain is built from TRBV29-1 and TRBJ1-1; D uncertain. This TCR derives from a human donor with alopecia areata. The sample was CD4+ T cells sorted from blood, taken at week 24, from a patient treated with tofacitinib. The CDR3, as DNA: TGCAGCGCCCGGAGCGGAGTGGACACTGAAGCTTTCTTT. It translates to CSARSGVDTEAFF.